This T cell receptor beta chain emerged from a study of blood T cell repertoires in COVID-19. About the research overall: The study drew acute and convalescent COVID-19 samples from the United States, Italy and Spain. PBMCs, B-cell-depleted T cells, or T cells were the source of the cDNA or gDNA that made up the material.

Original handling: For nucleated cells, counts were estimated from reference gene primer amplification. TCRdb's copy holds only in-frame clones and misses some; the assay was immunoSEQ multiplex PCR. The D gene and trimming were derived from the DNA, and the V and J assignments and clone size from that table. The sample carries 130,000 to 150,000 clones, 70% to 90% recorded once. The Seattle patients joined while their infection was active and were tracked longitudinally afterward. Sequenced material: peripheral blood. The TCR originated in an older woman with COVID-19, enrolled during active disease.

CDR3 loop: CAASWGTGAYEQYF. The CDR3 DNA sequence: TGTGCCGCCTCTTGGGGGACAGGGGCCTACGAGCAGTACTTC. The rearrangement joins TRBV6-5 to TRBJ2-7; TRBD1 matches at 10 bases. Losses at the gene ends were 11 bases for V and 2 bases for J; bases not matched to a gene: 9. The CDR3 is 14 residues long. CDR1 MNHEY and CDR2 SVGAGI come from the germline V gene.